This T cell receptor (beta chain) was found in a study of blood T cell repertoires in COVID-19. Across the study: From T cells, B-cell-depleted T cells, or PBMCs came the material, which was cDNA or gDNA.

Seattle patient enrollment occurred during active infection, with longitudinal follow-up thereafter. This table comes from immunoSEQ multiplex PCR, and its TCRdb copy is limited to in-frame clones, with some not included. The table has 390,000 or so clones, approximately 89% seen once. Input material: peripheral blood. The clonotype originates from a woman aged 25 to 39 with COVID-19, enrolled during active disease.

CDR3 sequence (DNA): TGTGCCACCGGGGGGAGAATCCAAGAGACCCAGTACTTC. Amino acids: CATGGRIQETQYF. The chain uses TRBV24-1 and TRBJ2-5; TRBD2 is a possible D gene (6 bases). The CDR3 spans 13 residues. The germline V gene encodes CDR1 KGHDR and CDR2 SFDVKD. V was clipped by 9 bases and J by 1 base, with 11 bases between them.